A selection of T cell receptor beta chains follows, all from one sample in a study of blood T cell repertoires in COVID-19. Libraries were prepared by immunoSEQ multiplex PCR; TCRdb keeps only in-frame clonotypes and omits some of them. Of 150,000 to 180,000 clones listed, around three quarters were seen once; the top ten hold roughly 1.5%. Sequenced input: peripheral blood. All receptors come from an older man with acute or convalescent COVID-19. The CDR3 runs from the conserved cysteine through the conserved F or W. Fields, in order: clone size, V gene, CDR3 length, J gene, D gene, CDR3 protein, CDR3 DNA. D genes are given only for firm matches. Not all rows give a size; the values are once, few, many and, for expanded clones, a class.

.	TRBV7-9	15	TRBJ1-1	.	CASSLGERANTEAFF	TGTGCCAGCAGCTTAGGGGAGAGGGCAAACACTGAAGCTTTCTTT
.	TRBV4-2	17	TRBJ1-1	TRBD1	CASSQDYRGLMNTEAFF	TGTGCCAGCAGCCAAGATTACAGGGGGCTCATGAACACTGAAGCTTTCTTT
once	TRBV7-3	14	TRBJ1-1	.	CASSLGQANTEAFF	TGTGCCAGCAGCTTAGGGCAGGCGAACACTGAAGCTTTCTTT
few	TRBV10-3	14	TRBJ2-3	.	CAISEGGGTDTQYF	TGTGCCATCAGTGAGGGGGGCGGCACAGATACGCAGTATTTT
.	TRBV5-6	15	TRBJ2-5	.	CASSFLYGGEETQYF	TGTGCCAGCAGCTTCCTCTACGGGGGTGAAGAGACCCAGTACTTC
.	TRBV30	14	TRBJ1-5	.	CAWSVFPQARPQHF	TGTGCCTGGAGTGTATTCCCACAAGCGCGGCCCCAGCATTTT
.	TRBV11-3	15	TRBJ2-3	TRBD1	CASSSEDRSTDTQYF	TGTGCCAGCAGCTCAGAGGACAGGAGCACAGATACGCAGTATTTT
.	TRBV12-5	14	TRBJ2-1	.	CASGLVPPTDEQFF	TGTGCTAGTGGTTTGGTACCCCCAACGGATGAGCAGTTCTTC
.	TRBV29-1	13	TRBJ1-3	.	CSVAGEAGNTIYF	TGCAGCGTGGCAGGGGAAGCTGGAAACACCATATATTTT
few	TRBV6-5	16	TRBJ1-1	TRBD1	CASSYSRTGVHTEAFF	TGTGCCAGCAGTTACTCAAGGACAGGGGTTCACACTGAAGCTTTCTTT
.	TRBV7-9	15	TRBJ1-4	.	CASSLRGGVDEKLFF	TGTGCCAGCAGCTTAAGGGGAGGGGTTGATGAAAAACTGTTTTTT
.	TRBV9	14	TRBJ1-5	.	CASSVSGVNQPQHF	TGTGCCAGCAGCGTGTCAGGGGTGAATCAGCCCCAGCATTTT
.	TRBV5-1	14	TRBJ2-7	.	CASRRTASSYEQYF	TGCGCCAGCAGAAGGACAGCAAGCTCCTACGAGCAGTACTTC
once	TRBV15	16	TRBJ2-7	.	CATSRGTGATSYEQYF	TGTGCCACCAGCAGAGGCACAGGAGCTACCTCCTACGAGCAGTACTTC
.	TRBV7-3	15	TRBJ1-3	.	CASSPSGESGNTIYF	TGTGCCAGCAGCCCTAGTGGAGAGTCTGGAAACACCATATATTTT
.	TRBV5-4	14	TRBJ1-2	.	CASSSPGANYGYTF	TGTGCCAGCAGCTCGCCTGGGGCCAACTATGGCTACACCTTC
.	TRBV5-1	14	TRBJ2-3	.	CASSLGTGVDTQYF	TGCGCCAGCAGTTTAGGGACGGGGGTAGATACGCAGTATTTT
.	TRBV5-6	16	TRBJ1-5	.	CASSPPGGHSNQPQHF	TGTGCCAGCAGCCCGCCCGGGGGGCATAGCAATCAGCCCCAGCATTTT
.	TRBV5-1	17	TRBJ2-2	.	CASSSGYRPANTGELFF	TGCGCCAGCAGCTCTGGATACAGGCCGGCGAACACCGGGGAGCTGTTTTTT
.	TRBV5-4	15	TRBJ2-7	TRBD2	CASSFGSGVNYEQYF	TGTGCCAGCAGCTTCGGTAGCGGGGTTAACTACGAGCAGTACTTC
.	TRBV10-3	13	TRBJ1-5	.	CATQPGNGQPQHF	TGTGCCACACAACCGGGGAACGGTCAGCCCCAGCATTTT
.	TRBV11-3	18	TRBJ2-3	TRBD1	CASSSMDRGLELGSTQYF	TGTGCCAGCAGCTCGATGGACAGGGGACTGGAGTTGGGAAGTACGCAGTATTTT
.	TRBV7-8	16	TRBJ2-5	.	CASSSGVGRAGETQYF	TGTGCCAGCAGCTCAGGGGTGGGTCGGGCAGGAGAGACCCAGTACTTC
.	TRBV2	16	TRBJ1-3	.	CASSEFGRGSGNTIYF	TGTGCCAGCAGTGAATTCGGGAGGGGCTCTGGAAACACCATATATTTT
.	TRBV6-5	15	TRBJ1-1	.	CASTGGADMNTEAFF	TGTGCCAGCACCGGAGGGGCGGACATGAACACTGAAGCTTTCTTT
.	TRBV12-3/TRBV12-4	13	TRBJ2-5	.	CASSSVPRETQYF	TGTGCCAGCAGTTCGGTACCCCGGGAGACCCAGTACTTC
.	TRBV5-1	14	TRBJ1-2	TRBD1	CASSEGQGNLGYTF	TGCGCCAGCAGCGAGGGACAGGGGAACTTAGGCTACACCTTC
once	TRBV6-5	14	TRBJ2-4	.	CASSNGVKEGIQYF	TGTGCCAGCAGCAACGGGGTTAAGGAAGGCATTCAGTACTTC
.	TRBV29-1	12	TRBJ2-3	TRBD1	CSVGQGTDTQYF	TGCAGCGTCGGACAGGGGACAGATACGCAGTATTTT
.	TRBV11-3	13	TRBJ1-2	.	CASSFQGNYGYTF	TGTGCCAGCAGCTTTCAGGGAAACTATGGCTACACCTTC
.	TRBV30	14	TRBJ1-6	.	CAWSPGGGGSPLHF	TGTGCCTGGAGTCCGGGCGGGGGCGGCTCACCCCTCCACTTT
.	TRBV9	16	TRBJ2-1	TRBD2	CASSVIGTSAYNEQFF	TGTGCCAGCAGCGTCATAGGGACTAGCGCGTACAATGAGCAGTTCTTC
.	TRBV7-9	15	TRBJ1-4	.	CASSPQGQNNEKLFF	TGTGCCAGCAGCCCTCAGGGGCAAAACAATGAAAAACTGTTTTTT
few	TRBV12-3/TRBV12-4	13	TRBJ2-2	.	CASSLDESGELFF	TGTGCCAGCAGTTTAGATGAGTCCGGGGAGCTGTTTTTT
.	TRBV24-1	13	TRBJ1-2	TRBD1	CATKSQGKDGYTF	TGTGCCACCAAATCACAGGGGAAGGATGGCTACACCTTC
.	TRBV6-4	16	TRBJ1-1	TRBD1	CASSERDRGRASEAFF	TGTGCCAGCAGTGAAAGGGACAGGGGTCGGGCCTCTGAAGCTTTCTTT
.	TRBV6-1	16	TRBJ2-5	.	CASSELLDSLQETQYF	TGTGCCAGCAGTGAACTTCTAGACAGCCTCCAAGAGACCCAGTACTTC
.	TRBV19	13	TRBJ1-4	.	CASRPGSNEKLFF	TGTGCCAGTAGGCCGGGATCCAATGAAAAACTGTTTTTT
.	TRBV7-2	15	TRBJ2-5	TRBD1	CASSLAQGARETQYF	TGTGCCAGCAGCTTAGCGCAGGGGGCCAGGGAGACCCAGTACTTC
.	TRBV10-3	14	TRBJ1-2	TRBD1	CAAETGTGHYGYTF	TGTGCCGCAGAGACCGGGACAGGGCATTATGGCTACACCTTC
.	TRBV10-3	17	TRBJ2-2	TRBD2	CAISASGGAANTGELFF	TGTGCCATCAGCGCTAGCGGGGGGGCCGCGAACACCGGGGAGCTGTTTTTT
.	TRBV11-2	15	TRBJ2-2	TRBD1	CASSLGTANTGELFF	TGTGCCAGCAGCCTCGGGACAGCGAACACCGGGGAGCTGTTTTTT
.	TRBV18	14	TRBJ2-3	TRBD1	CASSIQGATDTQYF	TGTGCCAGCTCTATACAGGGGGCAACAGATACGCAGTATTTT
.	TRBV6-1	15	TRBJ1-1	.	CASSPPEGGTIEAFF	TGTGCCAGCAGTCCCCCCGAGGGAGGTACGATTGAAGCTTTCTTT
.	TRBV19	14	TRBJ2-3	TRBD1	CASRVGQGTDTQYF	TGTGCCAGTAGGGTAGGACAGGGGACAGATACGCAGTATTTT